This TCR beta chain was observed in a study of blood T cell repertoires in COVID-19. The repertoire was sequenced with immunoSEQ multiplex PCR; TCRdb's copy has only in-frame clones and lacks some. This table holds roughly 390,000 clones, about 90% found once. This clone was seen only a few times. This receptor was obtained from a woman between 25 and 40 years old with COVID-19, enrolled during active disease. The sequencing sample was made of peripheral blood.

The CDR3 DNA reads TGCGCCAGCAGCTTGATCATAGCGGGAGCCACAGATACGCAGTATTTT. It codes for CASSLIIAGATDTQYF. The chain combines TRBV5-1 with TRBJ2-3; TRBD2 agrees at 9 bases. CDR3 length equals 16 residues. After removal of 1 base from V and 2 bases from J, the junction contained 5 bases not matched to a gene. Germline loops: CDR1 SGHRS, CDR2 YFSETQ.